This TCR beta chain was obtained from a study of CD8+ T cells in alopecia areata. Treatment described: oral pan-JAK inhibitor, 5-10 mg twice daily. Germline V CDR1 and CDR2: SNHLY, FYNNEI. There are 14 residues in the CDR3. Trimming left V 4 bases short and J 1 base short, with 10 bases between. Extracted from the samples, RNA was reverse transcribed into cDNA to serve as the sequencing template. Method: immunoSEQ multiplex PCR; TCRdb's copy keeps in-frame clones and lacks some. Among around 86,000 clones listed, 60% to 80% were seen once. The chain carries TRBV2 and TRBJ1-1, with a weak D call TRBD1 (5 bases). The clonotype was recovered from a human donor with alopecia areata. The sequencing used CD8+ T cells sorted from blood, collected around week 44, from a patient treated with tofacitinib. The CDR3 DNA sequence: TGTGCCAGCAGTGTGACAGTGAGGAACACTGAAGCTTTCTTT. The encoded protein is CASSVTVRNTEAFF.